This T cell receptor (beta chain) was found in a study of technical replicates of blood from several donors. This CDR3 comprises 15 residues. Germline V gene sequence: CDR1 SGHKS, CDR2 YYEKEE (reference sequence). V gave up 0 bases and J gave up 3 bases; unmatched junction bases: 4. Using immunoSEQ multiplex PCR, the repertoire was profiled, and TCRdb retains in-frame clones only, with some absent. Of almost 90,000 clones in the sample, 85% to 95% were seen once. Sequenced: T cells isolated from PBMCs. This receptor was identified in a human donor in good health. The chain is built from TRBV5-5 and TRBJ2-7; TRBD2 aligns across 9 bases. CDR3 coding DNA: TGTGCCAGCAGCTTGGAGGCGGGAGGGATCTACGAGCAGTACTTC. It specifies CASSLEAGGIYEQYF.